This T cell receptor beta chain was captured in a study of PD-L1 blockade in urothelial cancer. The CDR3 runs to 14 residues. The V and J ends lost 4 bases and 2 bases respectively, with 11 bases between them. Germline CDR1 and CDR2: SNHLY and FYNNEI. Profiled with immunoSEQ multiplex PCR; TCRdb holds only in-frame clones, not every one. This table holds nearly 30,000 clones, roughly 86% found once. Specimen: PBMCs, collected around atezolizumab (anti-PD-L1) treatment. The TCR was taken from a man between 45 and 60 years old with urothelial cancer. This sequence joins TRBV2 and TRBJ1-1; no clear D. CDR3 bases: TGTGCCAGCAGTGTGTACGCGGGAAACACTGAAGCTTTCTTT. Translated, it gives CASSVYAGNTEAFF.